This T cell receptor beta chain was sequenced for a study of technical replicates of blood from a few donors. This CDR3 is 9 amino acids long. The V end lost 7 bases, the J end lost 7 bases, and 2 bases lay between the germline ends. The V gene's germline CDR1 is LNHDA and CDR2 SQIVND (reference sequence). The assay was immunoSEQ multiplex PCR, and TCRdb's table has in-frame clones only and misses some. The sample holds over 85,000 clones, approximately 94% seen once. This chain joins TRBV19 and TRBJ2-1; D is unresolved. The clonotype comes from a human donor in good health. Specimen: T cells isolated from PBMCs. The CDR3 DNA reads as TGTGCCAGTATAAATGAGCAGTTCTTC. Its translation is CASINEQFF.